The 23 T cell receptor beta chains below were found in one sample sequenced in a study of vaccination and CD4 T cells after COVID-19. Antigens of these TCRs are unknown. The study sequenced cultured CD4+ T cell DNA using the Oncomine TCR Beta short-read assay. TCRdb re-called the PCR reads through MiXCR, storing one row per CDR3 protein. Found here are around 3,300 distinct CDR3 sequences, 60% to 85% of them singletons; the top ten hold roughly 20%. The treatment here: approximately nine-day PBMC culture with coronavirus spike peptide pools or control peptides (ViraFEST assay). The sequenced material came from CD4+ T cells from blood, cultured in vitro. All receptors derive from a human donor who had recovered from COVID-19.

V gene TRBV5-6 combines with J gene TRBJ2-3, with 9 bases aligning to TRBD1. There are 13 residues in the CDR3. The germline CDR1 and CDR2 sequences are SGHDT and YYEEEE. The junction had 3 bases not matched to a gene; V was cut back by 5 bases and J by 5 bases. The CDR3 loop is CASRQGAGDTQYF. CDR3 coding DNA: TGTGCCAGCAGACAGGGGGCAGGAGATACGCAGTATTTT.

The chain has TRBV19 and TRBJ1-5; TRBD1 is a possible D gene (6 bases). The CDR3 spans 16 residues. Per the germline V gene, CDR1 is LNHDA and CDR2 is SQIVND (reference sequence). The ends were cut back, 6 bases at V and 6 bases at J, with 21 bases in the middle. CDR3 DNA: TGTGCCAGTAGGCTTCGGGGGCGAGGGTTCGGTCAGCCCCAGCATTTT. Translated: CASRLRGRGFGQPQHF.

The gene calls are TRBV15 and TRBJ2-7; D unresolved. This CDR3 region has 12 residues. Trimming pared 2 bases from V and 3 bases from J, leaving 5 bases between. Germline CDR1 is LNHNV and CDR2 is YYDKDF (reference sequence). CDR3 protein: CATSRLGYEQYF. For the CDR3, the DNA is TGTGCCACCAGCAGACTGGGCTACGAGCAGTACTTC.

This clonotype has more than one count but fewer than ten. This chain connects TRBV6-1 to TRBJ1-2; tentatively, D is TRBD1 (6 bases). This CDR3 comprises 15 residues. Germline V lookup: CDR1 MNHNS, CDR2 SASEGT. The V end lost 6 bases, the J end lost 4 bases, and 18 bases lay between the germline ends. The CDR3 is CASSPSDRKGYGYTF. Written as DNA, the CDR3 is TGTGCCAGCAGCCCCTCCGACAGGAAGGGCTATGGCTACACCTTC.

The chain uses TRBV15 and TRBJ1-2, with TRBD1 identical over 7 bases. The CDR3 runs to 14 residues. The germline gives CDR1 LNHNV, CDR2 YYDKDF (reference sequence). With V trimmed by 4 bases and J by 3 bases, 5 bases remained unmatched. CDR3: CATSIGTGDYGYTF. The CDR3 DNA sequence: TGTGCCACCAGCATTGGAACAGGGGACTATGGCTACACCTTC. The variable domain in full, completed from reference TRBV15 and TRBJ1-2, reads DAMVIQNPRYQVTQFGKPVTLSCSQTLNHNVMYWYQQKSSQAPKLLFHYYDKDFNNEADTPDNFQSRRPNTSFCFLDIRSPGLGDTAMYLCATSIGTGDYGYTFGSGTRLTVV.

The chain carries TRBV6-5 and TRBJ1-5, with D hard to call. This CDR3 region has 15 residues. The V and J ends lost 2 bases and 3 bases respectively, with 11 bases between them. CDR1 and CDR2 from the germline V gene are MNHEY and SVGAGI. The CDR3 here is CASSYRASLNQPQHF. The DNA of the CDR3 is TGTGCCAGCAGTTACAGGGCCAGCCTCAATCAGCCCCAGCATTTT.

The chain is built from TRBV7-9 and TRBJ2-2; 9 positions match TRBD2. The V gene end was trimmed by 7 bases and the J gene end by 4 bases; junction bases not matched to a gene: 4. Germline values: CDR1 SEHNR, CDR2 FQNEAQ (reference sequence). The CDR3 runs 14 residues. The CDR3, as DNA: TGTGCCAGCATCGGGACTAGCTCCACCGGGGAGCTGTTTTTT. Amino acids: CASIGTSSTGELFF.

In its sample, this clonotype was seen a few times. This chain links TRBV11-2 with TRBJ1-1; maybe TRBD1 (5 bases). Germline lookup yields CDR1 SGHAT and CDR2 FQNNGV. The CDR3 is 15 amino acids. The ends were cut back, 6 bases at V and 1 base at J, with 15 bases in the middle. CDR3 amino acids: CASRRGTRSNTEAFF. DNA for the CDR3: TGTGCCAGCAGGAGGGGAACCCGTTCGAACACTGAAGCTTTCTTT.

The chain couples TRBV6-1 to TRBJ2-4, with unresolved D. Germline-derived CDR1 and CDR2 are MNHNS and SASEGT. V lost 7 bases to trimming and J lost 7 bases, with 8 bases between them. The CDR3 consists of 11 residues. The CDR3: CASKSGNIQYF. The DNA for the CDR3 is TGTGCCAGCAAAAGTGGGAACATTCAGTACTTC.

The rearrangement joins TRBV12-3 or TRBV12-4 to TRBJ2-4; 8 nucleotides agree with TRBD2. The ends lost 3 bases at V and 8 bases at J; junction bases unmatched: 9. The CDR3 sequence is 15 residues long. The CDR3 coding sequence is TGTGCCAGCAGTTTGCTCGGGGGGGCCTTGGACATTCAGTACTTC. This sequence encodes CASSLLGGALDIQYF.

This clonotype showed up just a few times. This sequence joins TRBV6-2 or TRBV6-3 and TRBJ1-5; 9 bases align to TRBD1. The CDR3 has 18 residues. Germline assignment: CDR1 MNHEY and CDR2 SVGEGT. The junction had 13 bases not matched to a gene; V was cut back by 6 bases and J by 1 base. The CDR3 coding sequence is TGTGCCAGCAGCTCCGGGACAGGGAAGGCGCAGAGCAATCAGCCCCAGCATTTT. Amino acids: CASSSGTGKAQSNQPQHF.

This rearrangement joins TRBV6-1 to TRBJ1-5, with D tentatively TRBD1 (5 bases). This CDR3 spans 14 amino acids. Trimming pared 4 bases from V and 4 bases from J, leaving 11 bases between. Per the germline V gene, CDR1 is MNHNS and CDR2 is SASEGT. The CDR3 DNA reads as TGTGCCAGCAGTGCCCAGGGAACAAATCAGCCCCAGCATTTT. Its protein is CASSAQGTNQPQHF.

Only a few counts were recorded for this clonotype. V is TRBV5-1 and J is TRBJ1-3; tentatively, D is TRBD1 (5 bases). The CDR3 consists of 16 residues. The ends were cut back, 0 bases at V and 1 base at J, with 11 bases in the middle. Germline V gives CDR1 SGHRS, CDR2 YFSETQ. The CDR3: CASSLVGGGSGNTIYF. CDR3 sequence (DNA): TGCGCCAGCAGCTTGGTCGGCGGGGGGTCTGGAAACACCATATATTTT.

The chain recombines TRBV6-2 or TRBV6-3 with TRBJ1-5; D gene ambiguous. Germline CDR1 MNHEY, CDR2 SVGEGT. The CDR3 is made up of 13 amino acids. Deletions cut 6 bases from V and 3 bases from J, with 9 bases between. The CDR3 region is CASSPSDNQPQHF. In DNA form, the CDR3 reads TGTGCCAGCAGCCCGTCCGACAATCAGCCCCAGCATTTT.

The chain couples TRBV12-3 or TRBV12-4 to TRBJ2-3; 10 nucleotides match TRBD2. V shed 8 bases, J shed 1 base, and the junction held 9 bases outside the gene matches. The CDR3 has 16 amino acids. The CDR3 nucleotides are TGTGCCAGCTGCCGGAGTAGCGGGGGGTGCACAGATACGCAGTATTTT. Protein: CASCRSSGGCTDTQYF.

The J gene is TRBJ1-5, the V gene TRBV7-8; no firm D call. The CDR3 totals 17 residues. Trimming stripped 2 bases from V and 2 bases from J, with 16 bases between. CDR1 and CDR2 (germline): SGHVS, FQNEAQ. CDR3 loop: CASSLFRGGRGNQPQHF. Written as DNA, the CDR3 is TGTGCCAGCAGCTTATTTCGAGGAGGGCGAGGCAATCAGCCCCAGCATTTT.

The V gene is TRBV12-3 or TRBV12-4, the J gene TRBJ1-2, with D hard to call. V was trimmed by 1 base and J by 8 bases, leaving 8 bases between them. The CDR3 totals 12 residues. The CDR3 spells CASSLGEVGYTF. The CDR3 nucleotides are TGTGCCAGCAGTTTAGGGGAAGTCGGCTACACCTTC.

The genes are TRBV20-1 and TRBJ1-6; unclear D gene. The germline V gene encodes CDR1 DFQATT and CDR2 SNEGSKA (reference sequence). The V end lost 4 bases, the J end lost 10 bases, and 14 bases lay between the germline ends. The CDR3 contains 13 residues. In DNA, the CDR3 is TGCAGTGCTATTAAGGAAACCTACTCACCCCTCCACTTT. The encoded protein is CSAIKETYSPLHF.

This clonotype appeared once. The chain couples TRBV7-2 to TRBJ2-5; TRBD2 aligns across 7 bases. V lost 5 bases, J lost 1 base, and 7 bases stayed unmatched. CDR1 and CDR2 (germline): SGHTA, FQGNSA. CDR3 length: 15 amino acids. The chain's CDR3 is CASSPMGGGQETQYF. Written as DNA, the CDR3 is TGTGCCAGCAGCCCCATGGGCGGGGGCCAAGAGACCCAGTACTTC.

The chain carries TRBV6-1 and TRBJ1-1, with no clear D. V lost 5 bases to trimming and J lost 4 bases, with 8 bases between them. This CDR3 has 12 amino acids. The germline gives CDR1 MNHNS, CDR2 SASEGT. This CDR3 is CASSLQRTEAFF. CDR3 sequence (DNA): TGTGCCAGCAGTCTACAGCGCACTGAAGCTTTCTTT.

The chain employs TRBV7-2 and TRBJ1-5, with a weak D call TRBD1 (6 bases). Between the trimmed V and J ends, which lost 1 base and 9 bases, there was a span of 16 bases. Germline loops: CDR1 SGHTA, CDR2 FQGNSA. The CDR3 sequence is 15 residues long. Written as DNA, the CDR3 is TGTGCCAGCAGCTTAGGGGGACCTATCAGGGGGCCCCAGCATTTT. Protein sequence: CASSLGGPIRGPQHF.

The chain recombines TRBV27 with TRBJ1-1; D might be TRBD1 (5 bases). In germline, CDR1 is MNHEY, CDR2 SMNVEV (reference sequence). The germline V and J ends were trimmed by 1 base and 5 bases, with 11 bases remaining between them. The CDR3 is 14 amino acids. DNA for the CDR3: TGTGCCAGCAGTTTATACCAGGGCAGGACTGAAGCTTTCTTT. This codes for CASSLYQGRTEAFF.

The chain combines TRBV25-1 with TRBJ2-3; 9 bases align to TRBD2. This CDR3 has 15 amino acids. The ends lost 5 bases at V and 0 bases at J; junction bases unmatched: 3. Looked up from germline, CDR1 is MGHDK and CDR2 is SYGVNS. This CDR3 reads CASSRSGGSTDTQYF. CDR3 in DNA: TGTGCCAGCAGTCGAAGCGGGGGGAGCACAGATACGCAGTATTTT.